A single sample is the source of the 19 T cell receptor beta chains below, sequenced in a study of blood T cell repertoires in COVID-19 (TCRdb year 2020). Library prep was done by the immunoSEQ multiplex PCR assay. TCRdb re-hosts the immuneACCESS table, in-frame sequences only. Its copies lack some clones; in the studies checked, an unresolved V gene accounts for under half of them, and the cause for the rest is not known. This sample has about 140,000 clones in its table, and 60% to 80% of those were observed once. The top ten clones comprise approximately 9.4% of the sample. The sample was peripheral blood. All receptors derive from a woman aged 45 to 65 with active or convalescent COVID-19.

This clone was detected a few times. V gene TRBV7-2 combines with J gene TRBJ1-2; D may be TRBD1 (6 bases). This CDR3 comprises 15 residues. V was clipped by 3 bases and J by 4 bases, with 15 bases between them. Germline CDR1 reads SGHTA; CDR2 reads FQGNSA. The CDR3 coding sequence is TGTGCCAGCAGCTTGGACAGAAGCTACGGCTATGGCTACACCTTC. Translating gives CASSLDRSYGYGYTF.

This chain joins TRBV21-1 and TRBJ1-5. TRBV21-1 represents a pseudogene. The CDR3 covers 16 residues. This CDR3 is CASSKAESRLNQPQHF. The CDR3 DNA reads TGTGCCAGCAGCAAAGCAGAATCGCGACTCAATCAGCCCCAGCATTTT.

The chain has TRBV15 and TRBJ2-1; tentatively, D is TRBD2 (7 bases). The germline V and J ends were trimmed by 8 bases and 6 bases, with 11 bases remaining between them. The germline V gene encodes CDR1 LNHNV and CDR2 YYDKDF (reference sequence). This CDR3 spans 12 amino acids. The CDR3 DNA reads TGTGCCACCCGGCGGGGGCGCAATGAGCAGTTCTTC. Protein: CATRRGRNEQFF.

The rearrangement joins TRBV18 to TRBJ2-7; tentatively, D is TRBD2 (7 bases). CDR3 size: 15 residues. V was clipped by 4 bases and J by 1 base, with 14 bases between them. Germline V CDR1 and CDR2: KGHSH, LQKENI. The CDR3 region is CASSLPGGRSYEQYF. The CDR3 coding sequence is TGTGCCAGCTCACTGCCGGGGGGCCGATCCTACGAGCAGTACTTC.

Concerning this clone itself: Other DNA sequences in this sample translate to the same CDR3. The rearrangement links TRBV4-3 to TRBJ2-7; no clear D. The germline V gene encodes CDR1 LGHNA and CDR2 YSLEER. The V gene lost 0 bases and the J gene lost 2 bases, with 5 bases spanning the gap. CDR3 length: 13 amino acids. The CDR3 DNA reads as TGCGCCAGCAGCCAAGATCGGGCCTACGAGCAGTACTTC. Its protein product is CASSQDRAYEQYF.

As DNA, the CDR3 is TGTGCCAGCGGGGGACTAGCGGGAGTTGGGCATGAGCAGTTCTTC. Amino acid sequence: CASGGLAGVGHEQFF. The V call is TRBV2, the J call TRBJ2-1; 14 nucleotides agree with TRBD2. The V segment lost 8 bases and the J segment 8 bases; nucleotides outside the gene matches: 8. Per germline, CDR1 SNHLY and CDR2 FYNNEI. The CDR3 runs 15 residues. Full variable domain (remainder filled in from reference TRBV2 and TRBJ2-1): EPEVTQTPSHQVTQMGQEVILRCVPISNHLYFYWYRQILGQKVEFLVSFYNNEISEKSEIFDDQFSVERPDGSNFTLKIRSTKLEDSAMYFCASGGLAGVGHEQFFGPGTRLTVL.

In this sample, this clone turned up a few times. The gene calls are TRBV6-5 and TRBJ1-6, with TRBD1 matching over 8 bases. The CDR3 runs 14 residues. The trim removed 5 bases at V and 7 bases at J, leaving 4 bases unmatched. Germline CDR1 MNHEY, CDR2 SVGAGI. CDR3 in DNA: TGTGCCAGCAGTACGGGACAGGAAAATTCACCCCTCCACTTT. Translating it yields CASSTGQENSPLHF.

Only one count was recorded for this clone. The J gene is TRBJ2-5, the V gene TRBV9; 14 bases line up with TRBD2. Germline trimming cut 6 bases from V and 4 bases from J; bases unmatched to any gene: 11. Germline V lookup: CDR1 SGDLS, CDR2 YYNGEE. The CDR3 sequence is 17 residues long. The CDR3 DNA follows: TGTGCCAGCACCGCGGGACTAGCGGGAGTTATAGGAGAGACCCAGTACTTC. Translated, it gives CASTAGLAGVIGETQYF.

The J gene is TRBJ1-1, the V gene TRBV12-3 or TRBV12-4; possibly TRBD1 for D (6 bases). Trimming shortened V by 8 bases and J by 5 bases, and 15 bases separated the two germline ends. This CDR3 is 13 amino acids long. CDR3 loop: CASSGTRGTEAFF. The CDR3 coding sequence is TGTGCCAGCTCCGGGACAAGAGGGACTGAAGCTTTCTTT.

This clone was observed a few times. This sequence joins TRBV3-1 (or the pseudogene TRBV3-2) and TRBJ2-2, with D maybe TRBD2 (5 bases). Germline values: CDR1 LGHDT, CDR2 YNNKEL (reference sequence). V dropped 0 bases and J dropped 2 bases, with 10 bases sitting between them. This CDR3 comprises 16 residues. CDR3 coding DNA: TGTGCCAGCAGCCAAGATGCTAGCCTCAACACCGGGGAGCTGTTTTTT. Translating gives CASSQDASLNTGELFF.

J is TRBJ2-1 and V is TRBV30, with TRBD2 matching over 12 bases. Per the germline V gene, CDR1 is GTSNPN and CDR2 is SVGIG (reference sequence). There are 13 residues in the CDR3. V was pared by 3 bases and J by 9 bases, with 3 bases of the junction left unmatched. The CDR3 DNA is TGTGCCTGGAGGACTAGCGGGGGAACTGAGCAGTTCTTC. Protein sequence: CAWRTSGGTEQFF.

V is TRBV15 and J is TRBJ1-4; the match to TRBD1 covers 9 bases. V shed 5 bases, J shed 5 bases, and the junction held 9 bases outside the gene matches. This CDR3 spans 16 amino acids. Looked up from germline, CDR1 is LNHNV and CDR2 is YYDKDF (reference sequence). CDR3 in amino acids: CATSGLGDRENEKLFF. The CDR3 coding sequence is TGTGCCACCAGCGGCCTGGGGGACAGGGAAAATGAAAAACTGTTTTTT. Combining the CDR3 with reference TRBV15 and TRBJ1-4 gives the whole variable domain DAMVIQNPRYQVTQFGKPVTLSCSQTLNHNVMYWYQQKSSQAPKLLFHYYDKDFNNEADTPDNFQSRRPNTSFCFLDIRSPGLGDTAMYLCATSGLGDRENEKLFFGSGTQLSVL.

The V call is TRBV6-5, the J call TRBJ2-1; a weak D match, TRBD1 (5 bases). Germline lookup yields CDR1 MNHEY and CDR2 SVGAGI. The CDR3 sequence is 15 residues long. V was trimmed by 5 bases and J by 3 bases, leaving 14 bases between them. CDR3 protein: CASSMDIIGYNEQFF. The CDR3 nucleotides read TGTGCCAGCAGTATGGACATCATCGGCTACAATGAGCAGTTCTTC.

The rearrangement links TRBV6-6 to TRBJ1-2, with D perhaps TRBD1 (5 bases). Germline V gene sequence: CDR1 MNHNY, CDR2 SVGAGI (reference sequence). CDR3 length: 12 amino acids. The germline V and J ends were trimmed by 7 bases and 4 bases, with 10 bases remaining between them. The CDR3 loop is CASISTGYGYTF. The CDR3 DNA sequence: TGTGCCAGCATTTCAACAGGCTATGGCTACACCTTC.

This clone came up many times. The rearrangement links TRBV15 to TRBJ2-1; 10 nucleotides line up with TRBD2. The CDR3 has 18 residues. V lost 1 base and J lost 2; bases outside the gene matches: 8. Germline-derived CDR1 and CDR2 are LNHNV and YYDKDF (reference sequence). The CDR3 DNA sequence: TGTGCCACCAGCAGAGGAGGGGCCGGGACTAGCGCCTACAATGAGCAGTTCTTC. Residues: CATSRGGAGTSAYNEQFF.

This chain links TRBV3-1 (or the pseudogene TRBV3-2) with TRBJ2-2, with D maybe TRBD2 (5 bases). Per the germline V gene, CDR1 is LGHDT and CDR2 is YNNKEL (reference sequence). CDR3 length: 15 amino acids. V lost 0 bases, J lost 4 bases, and 9 bases lay in between. CDR3 coding DNA: TGTGCCAGCAGCCAAGATGTGACTATCACCGGGGAGCTGTTTTTT. Protein: CASSQDVTITGELFF.

The chain links TRBV19 to TRBJ1-2; D unresolved. Trimming cost V 5 bases and J 1 base, with 17 bases left between them. The CDR3 spans 16 residues. Germline-derived CDR1 and CDR2 are LNHDA and SQIVND (reference sequence). This chain's CDR3 is CASSSFEGVLNYGYTF. The CDR3 DNA is TGTGCCAGTAGTTCCTTCGAGGGAGTCCTTAACTATGGCTACACCTTC.

The J gene is TRBJ1-4, the V gene TRBV4-3, with 9 bases aligning to TRBD1. The V gene's germline CDR1 is LGHNA and CDR2 YSLEER. The length of the CDR3 is 16 residues. The ends lost 4 bases at V and 4 bases at J; junction bases unmatched: 7. DNA for the CDR3: TGCGCCAGCAGCCTCAGCCTGACAGGGGGTAATGAAAAACTGTTTTTT. Protein product: CASSLSLTGGNEKLFF.

The chain links TRBV29-1 to TRBJ1-1; 7 nucleotides align to TRBD1. The CDR3 totals 15 residues. Losses at the gene ends were 3 bases for V and 0 bases for J; bases not matched to a gene: 7. Germline V gives CDR1 SQVTM, CDR2 ANQGSEA. The DNA of the CDR3 is TGCAGCGTTGAGAGGATGGGACAGTTGAACACTGAAGCTTTCTTT. Translating gives CSVERMGQLNTEAFF.